This TCR beta chain stems from a study of control samples from healthy donors and cancer patients. Here immunoSEQ multiplex PCR was the method, and the copy in TCRdb shows in-frame clones only, minus some. The sample includes some 200,000 clones, roughly 89% of them seen just once. This sequence was found in a woman aged 25 to 39 in good health. The sample comprised blood.

The CDR3 loop reads CASSYRGANEKLFF. DNA for the CDR3: TGTGCCAGCAGTTATCGGGGGGCTAATGAAAAACTGTTTTTT. The genes are TRBV28 and TRBJ1-4; possible D gene TRBD1, 5 bases. CDR1 MDHEN and CDR2 SYDVKM come from the germline V gene. The germline V and J ends were trimmed by 4 bases and 3 bases, with 9 bases remaining between them. This CDR3 spans 14 amino acids.